This TCR beta chain was observed in a study of blood T cell repertoires in COVID-19. Study context: Donors in the United States, Italy and Spain gave samples during acute or convalescent COVID-19. The cDNA or gDNA used as material had been derived from T cells, B-cell-depleted T cells, or PBMCs.

Original handling: Estimation of nucleated cell counts was performed using reference gene primer amplification. Some clones are missing from TCRdb's copy, which holds only in-frame ones; the method was immunoSEQ multiplex PCR. V and J calls and clone size are copied from that table; D and trimming were computed from the DNA. The table records 77,000 or so clones, about 80% of them present only once. The CDR3 is made up of 14 amino acids. Germline-derived CDR1 and CDR2 are KGHSH and LQKENI. V was trimmed by 3 bases and J by 3 bases, leaving 12 bases between them. The sequenced material came from peripheral blood. The J gene is TRBJ2-7, the V gene TRBV18; a possible D gene is TRBD1 (6 bases). The source is an older woman with acute or convalescent COVID-19. The CDR3 DNA reads as TGTGCCAGCTCACCCTCCAGGGGAGACTACGAGCAGTACTTC. Translated: CASSPSRGDYEQYF. The variable domain in full, with the rest retrieved from reference TRBV18 and TRBJ2-7, is NAGVMQNPRHLVRRRGQEARLRCSPMKGHSHVYWYRQLPEEGLKFMVYLQKENIIDESGMPKERFSAEFPKEGPSILRIQQVVRGDSAAYFCASSPSRGDYEQYFGPGTRLTVT.